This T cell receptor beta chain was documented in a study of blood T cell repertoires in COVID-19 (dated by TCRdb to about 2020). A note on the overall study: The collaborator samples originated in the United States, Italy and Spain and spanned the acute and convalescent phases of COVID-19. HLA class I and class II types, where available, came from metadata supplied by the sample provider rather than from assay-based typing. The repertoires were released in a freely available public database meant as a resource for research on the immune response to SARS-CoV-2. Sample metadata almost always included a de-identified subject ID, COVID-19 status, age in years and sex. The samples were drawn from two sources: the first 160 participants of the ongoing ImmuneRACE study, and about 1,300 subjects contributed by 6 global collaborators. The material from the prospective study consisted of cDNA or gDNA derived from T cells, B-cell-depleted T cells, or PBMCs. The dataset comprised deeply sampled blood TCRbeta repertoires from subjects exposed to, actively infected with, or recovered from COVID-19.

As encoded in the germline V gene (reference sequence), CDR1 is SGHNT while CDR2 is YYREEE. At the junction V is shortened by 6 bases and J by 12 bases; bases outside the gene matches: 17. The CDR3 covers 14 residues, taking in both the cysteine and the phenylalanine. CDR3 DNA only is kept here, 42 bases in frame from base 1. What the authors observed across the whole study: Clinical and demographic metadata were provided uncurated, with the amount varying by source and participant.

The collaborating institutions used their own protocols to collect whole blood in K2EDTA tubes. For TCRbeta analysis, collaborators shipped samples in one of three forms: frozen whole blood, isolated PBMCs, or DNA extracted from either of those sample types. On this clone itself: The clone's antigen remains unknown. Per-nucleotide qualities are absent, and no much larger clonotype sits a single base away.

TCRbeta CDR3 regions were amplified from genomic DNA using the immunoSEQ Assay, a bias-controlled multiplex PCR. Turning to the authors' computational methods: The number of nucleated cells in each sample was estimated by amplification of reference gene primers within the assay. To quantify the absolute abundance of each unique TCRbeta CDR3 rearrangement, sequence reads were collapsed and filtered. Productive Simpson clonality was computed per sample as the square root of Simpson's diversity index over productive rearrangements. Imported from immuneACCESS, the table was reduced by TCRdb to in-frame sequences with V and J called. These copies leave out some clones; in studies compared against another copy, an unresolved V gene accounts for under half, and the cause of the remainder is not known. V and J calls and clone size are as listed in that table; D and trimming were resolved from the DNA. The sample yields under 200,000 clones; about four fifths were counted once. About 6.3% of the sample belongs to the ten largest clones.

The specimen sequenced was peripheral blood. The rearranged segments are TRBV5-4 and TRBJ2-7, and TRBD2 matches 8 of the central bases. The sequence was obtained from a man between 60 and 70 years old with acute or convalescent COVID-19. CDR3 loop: CASTLRSSGTRWYF. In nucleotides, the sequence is TGTGCCAGCACCCTGAGGAGCTCCGGGACTAGGTGGTACTTC.